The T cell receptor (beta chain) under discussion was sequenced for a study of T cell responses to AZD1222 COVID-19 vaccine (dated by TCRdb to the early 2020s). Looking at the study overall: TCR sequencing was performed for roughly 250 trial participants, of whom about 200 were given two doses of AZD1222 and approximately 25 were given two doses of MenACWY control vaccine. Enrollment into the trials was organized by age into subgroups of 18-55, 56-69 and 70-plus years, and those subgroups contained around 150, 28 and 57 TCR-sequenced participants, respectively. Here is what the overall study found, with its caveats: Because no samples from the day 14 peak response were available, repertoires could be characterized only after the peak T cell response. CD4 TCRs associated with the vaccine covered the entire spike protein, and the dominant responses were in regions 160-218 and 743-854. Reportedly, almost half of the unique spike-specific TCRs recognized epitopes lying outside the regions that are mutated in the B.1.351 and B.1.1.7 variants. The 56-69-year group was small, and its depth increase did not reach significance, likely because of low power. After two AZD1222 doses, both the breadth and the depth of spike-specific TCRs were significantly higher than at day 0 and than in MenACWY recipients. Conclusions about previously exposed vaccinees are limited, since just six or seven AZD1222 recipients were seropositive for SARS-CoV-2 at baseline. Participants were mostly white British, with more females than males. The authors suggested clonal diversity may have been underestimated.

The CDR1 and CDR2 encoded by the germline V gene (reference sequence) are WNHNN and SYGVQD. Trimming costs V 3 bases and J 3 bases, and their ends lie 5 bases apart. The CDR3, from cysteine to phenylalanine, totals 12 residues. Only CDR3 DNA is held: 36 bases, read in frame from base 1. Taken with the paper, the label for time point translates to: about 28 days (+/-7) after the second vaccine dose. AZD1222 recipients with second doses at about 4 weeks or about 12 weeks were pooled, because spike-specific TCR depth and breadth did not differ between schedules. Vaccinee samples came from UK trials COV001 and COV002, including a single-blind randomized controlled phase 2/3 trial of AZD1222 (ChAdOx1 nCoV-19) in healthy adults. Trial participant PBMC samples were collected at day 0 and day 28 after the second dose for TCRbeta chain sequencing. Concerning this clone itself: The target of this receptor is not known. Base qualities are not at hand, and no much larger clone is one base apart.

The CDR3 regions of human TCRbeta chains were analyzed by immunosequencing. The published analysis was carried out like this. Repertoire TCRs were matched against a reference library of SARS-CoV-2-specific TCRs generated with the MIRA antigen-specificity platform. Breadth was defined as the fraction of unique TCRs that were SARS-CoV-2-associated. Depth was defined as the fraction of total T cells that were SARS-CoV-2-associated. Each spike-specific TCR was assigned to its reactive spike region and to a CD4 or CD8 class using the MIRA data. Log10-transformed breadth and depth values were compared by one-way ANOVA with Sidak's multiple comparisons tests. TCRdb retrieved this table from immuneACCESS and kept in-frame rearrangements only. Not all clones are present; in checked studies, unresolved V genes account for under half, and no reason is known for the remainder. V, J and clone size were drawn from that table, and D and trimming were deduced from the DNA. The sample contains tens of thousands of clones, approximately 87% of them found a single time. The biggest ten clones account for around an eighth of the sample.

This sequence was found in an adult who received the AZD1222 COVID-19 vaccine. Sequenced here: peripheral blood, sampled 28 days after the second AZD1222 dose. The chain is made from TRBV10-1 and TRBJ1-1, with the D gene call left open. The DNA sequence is TGCGCCAGCAGTGATCGGTACACTGAAGCTTTCTTT. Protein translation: CASSDRYTEAFF.